The rows below give T cell receptor beta chains drawn from one sample of a study of blood T cell repertoires in COVID-19. Clones were sequenced by immunoSEQ multiplex PCR, and TCRdb holds only the in-frame ones, with some missing. The table includes 200,000 to 250,000 clones, about 86% detected once. The sequenced sample was peripheral blood. All receptors come from a woman aged 25 to 39 who had recovered from COVID-19. CDR3s include the opening cysteine and the closing phenylalanine or tryptophan. D genes are given only for firm matches. The size of a clone is reported for some rows only, either as once, few or many, or as a class for expanded clones.

v_gene: TRBV4-2
j_gene: TRBJ2-3
d_gene: .
len: 15
abundance: .
CDR3nt: TGTGCCAGCAGCCAAGAGGTGAGGGCCGGGGATACGCAGTATTTT
CDR3aa: CASSQEVRAGDTQYF

v_gene: TRBV13
j_gene: TRBJ2-7
d_gene: .
len: 14
abundance: .
CDR3nt: TGTGCCAGCACCCCCAAGGAGGGGTCCTACGAGCAGTACTTC
CDR3aa: CASTPKEGSYEQYF

v_gene: TRBV28
j_gene: TRBJ1-5
d_gene: TRBD1
len: 15
abundance: .
CDR3nt: TGTGCCAGCAGTTGGGGGACAGGGTGGGATCAGCCCCAGCATTTT
CDR3aa: CASSWGTGWDQPQHF

v_gene: TRBV28
j_gene: TRBJ2-5
d_gene: .
len: 15
abundance: .
CDR3nt: TGTGCCAGCAGTTCTATCACAGGGTGGCGGGAGACCCAGTACTTC
CDR3aa: CASSSITGWRETQYF

v_gene: TRBV5-3
j_gene: TRBJ1-1
d_gene: .
len: 15
abundance: .
CDR3nt: TGTGCCAGGAGCTCTCCGGGCCGCCGGAGGATTGAAGCTTTCTTT
CDR3aa: CARSSPGRRRIEAFF

v_gene: TRBV27
j_gene: TRBJ2-1
d_gene: .
len: 15
abundance: once
CDR3nt: TGTGCCAGCAGTTGGGACTTTAGCTCCTACAATGAGCAGTTCTTC
CDR3aa: CASSWDFSSYNEQFF

v_gene: TRBV30
j_gene: TRBJ2-7
d_gene: TRBD1
len: 13
abundance: .
CDR3nt: TGTGCCTGGAACAGGGGGACCTCCTACGAGCAGTACTTC
CDR3aa: CAWNRGTSYEQYF

v_gene: TRBV5-1
j_gene: TRBJ2-5
d_gene: TRBD2
len: 15
abundance: .
CDR3nt: TGCGCCAGCACTGCCGGGACTAGCTTTCAAGAGACCCAGTACTTC
CDR3aa: CASTAGTSFQETQYF

v_gene: TRBV7-2
j_gene: TRBJ2-1
d_gene: .
len: 13
abundance: .
CDR3nt: TGTGCCAGCAGTGGTGCGGCCTACAATGAGCAGTTCTTC
CDR3aa: CASSGAAYNEQFF

v_gene: TRBV13
j_gene: TRBJ2-6
d_gene: TRBD2
len: 17
abundance: once
CDR3nt: TGTGCCAGCAGCTTACGGACTAGCGGCTCTGGGGCCAACGTCCTGACTTTC
CDR3aa: CASSLRTSGSGANVLTF

v_gene: TRBV11-2
j_gene: TRBJ1-1
d_gene: TRBD1
len: 13
abundance: few
CDR3nt: TGTGCCAGCGGTACAGGGGTTGACACTGAAGCTTTCTTT
CDR3aa: CASGTGVDTEAFF